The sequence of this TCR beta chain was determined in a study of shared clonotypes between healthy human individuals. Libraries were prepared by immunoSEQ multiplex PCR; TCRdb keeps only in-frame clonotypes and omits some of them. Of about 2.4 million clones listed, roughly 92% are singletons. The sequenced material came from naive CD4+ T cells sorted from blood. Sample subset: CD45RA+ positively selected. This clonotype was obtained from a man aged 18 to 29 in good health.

CDR3 amino acids: CASSLDSPGLSQETQYF. The CDR3, as DNA: TGTGCCAGCAGCTTGGACAGTCCGGGACTATCCCAAGAGACCCAGTACTTC. V is TRBV5-4 and J is TRBJ2-5; TRBD2 agrees at 7 bases. Germline loops: CDR1 SGHNT, CDR2 YYREEE (reference sequence). Germline trimming cut 0 bases from V and 1 base from J; bases unmatched to any gene: 9. This CDR3 comprises 17 residues. Based on the CDR3 plus reference TRBV5-4 and TRBJ2-5, the full variable domain is ETGVTQSPTHLIKTRGQQVTLRCSSQSGHNTVSWYQQALGQGPQFIFQYYREEENGRGNFPPRFSGLQFPNYSSELNVNALELDDSALYLCASSLDSPGLSQETQYFGPGTRLLVL.